Listed below are T cell receptor beta chains from one sample, sequenced in a study of T-cell memory formation after mild COVID-19. TCRdb re-derived calls from the 5' RACE reads in MiXCR, one entry per CDR3 protein. The data contain 170,000 or so distinct CDR3 sequences, over 20% of them singletons. Sequencing was performed on PBMCs or a T cell subset sorted from them (not recorded which). The receptor set was obtained from an adult woman who had mild COVID-19 (a few samples of this study predate the infection). Cell type and time point are not known. CDR3s include the opening cysteine and the closing phenylalanine or tryptophan. Each record gives: V gene, J gene, CDR3 length, clone size, CDR3 protein. Some rows have no size entry. The others give once, few or many, or a class for an expanded clone.

V gene: TRBV30
J gene: TRBJ2-7
CDR3 length: 11
clone size: many
CDR3 protein: CALWGGGQKYF

V gene: TRBV7-9
J gene: TRBJ1-1
CDR3 length: 15
clone size: -
CDR3 protein: CASPTWGQGYTEAFF

V gene: TRBV5-5
J gene: TRBJ1-2
CDR3 length: 15
clone size: few
CDR3 protein: CASSSKTGPGYGYTF

V gene: TRBV24-1
J gene: TRBJ2-1
CDR3 length: 15
clone size: -
CDR3 protein: CATSDLSGGHNEQFF

V gene: TRBV4-3
J gene: TRBJ2-2
CDR3 length: 16
clone size: few
CDR3 protein: CASSPGSPLDTGELFF

V gene: TRBV6-6
J gene: TRBJ1-4
CDR3 length: 15
clone size: -
CDR3 protein: CASSSPMALGGWLFF

V gene: TRBV12-3/TRBV12-4
J gene: TRBJ2-3
CDR3 length: 15
clone size: few
CDR3 protein: CASSFLGTGTDTQYF

V gene: TRBV7-9
J gene: TRBJ1-5
CDR3 length: 12
clone size: many
CDR3 protein: CASSPGRQPQHF

V gene: TRBV24-1
J gene: TRBJ1-1
CDR3 length: 15
clone size: -
CDR3 protein: CATSDRNTGLAEAFF

V gene: TRBV7-2
J gene: TRBJ1-5
CDR3 length: 12
clone size: -
CDR3 protein: CASSRGNQPQHF

V gene: TRBV12-3/TRBV12-4
J gene: TRBJ2-7
CDR3 length: 15
clone size: -
CDR3 protein: CASSWDRQGAYEQYF

V gene: TRBV6-5
J gene: TRBJ2-7
CDR3 length: 15
clone size: few
CDR3 protein: CASSYAGGSTYEQYF

V gene: TRBV5-6
J gene: TRBJ2-7
CDR3 length: 16
clone size: -
CDR3 protein: CASSTRGRGSSYEQYF

V gene: TRBV20-1
J gene: TRBJ2-3
CDR3 length: 16
clone size: few
CDR3 protein: CSARLTRGASTDTQYF

V gene: TRBV29-1
J gene: TRBJ2-3
CDR3 length: 15
clone size: -
CDR3 protein: CSVEGAAISTDTQYF

V gene: TRBV27
J gene: TRBJ2-6
CDR3 length: 18
clone size: -
CDR3 protein: CASSLSAAANSGANVLTF

V gene: TRBV5-1
J gene: TRBJ2-1
CDR3 length: 14
clone size: few
CDR3 protein: CASSFWTDHNEQFF

V gene: TRBV12-3/TRBV12-4
J gene: TRBJ1-4
CDR3 length: 13
clone size: -
CDR3 protein: CASSLGWNEKLFF